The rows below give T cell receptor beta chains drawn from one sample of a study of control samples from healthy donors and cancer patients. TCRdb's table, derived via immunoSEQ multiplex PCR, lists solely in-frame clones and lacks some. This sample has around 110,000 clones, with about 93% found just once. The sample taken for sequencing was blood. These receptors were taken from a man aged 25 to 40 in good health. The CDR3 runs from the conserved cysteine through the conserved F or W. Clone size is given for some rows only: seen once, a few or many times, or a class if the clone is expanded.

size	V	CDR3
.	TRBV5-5	CASSFTRQRNTGELFF
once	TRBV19	CASGPGDRSTEAFF
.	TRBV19	CASSSVETQYF
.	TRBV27	CASSLSSGPYNEQFF
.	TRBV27	CASSNRGETQYF
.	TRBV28	CASSLWGGGQETQYF
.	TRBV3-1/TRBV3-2	CASSQEGGPTEAFF
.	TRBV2	CASSAHRRGQTYEQYF
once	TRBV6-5	CASGQASYNEQFF
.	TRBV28	CASSFRTGGRETQYF
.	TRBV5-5	CASSLDGDQGPQHF
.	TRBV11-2	CASSFGQTRSGNTIYF
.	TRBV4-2	CASSLQALAGDTQYF
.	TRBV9	CASSFDGLYGYTF
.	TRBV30	CAWRDSRGTEAFF
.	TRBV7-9	CASSQNIVQETQYF
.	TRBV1	CTSSQEAGQDEKLFF
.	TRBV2	CASSDGRTHNQPQHF